The 32 T cell receptor beta chains given below trace back to one sample, sequenced in a study of blood T cells in healthy people across ages. The authors ran a second PCR of about 7 to 12 cycles using a sample-barcoded 5' primer and a J-beta primer mix. TCRdb ran MiXCR on the 5' RACE reads and lists one entry per CDR3 protein. The sample holds around 1.5 million distinct CDR3 sequences; approximately 59% are singletons and the top ten take about 6.7%. Sequencing was performed on blood. These receptors were obtained from a young man in good health.

The chain links TRBV5-1 to TRBJ2-5; 10 bases line up with TRBD1. The CDR3 has 16 residues. V lost 4 bases, J lost 11 bases, and 17 bases stayed unmatched. Germline V CDR1 and CDR2: SGHRS, YFSETQ. CDR3 nucleotides: TGCGCCAGCAGCCCCATCCGGGACAGGGGCAGGAAGGAGCAGTACTTC. Amino acids: CASSPIRDRGRKEQYF.

The gene calls are TRBV20-1 and TRBJ1-4, with unresolved D. This CDR3 has 15 residues. Germline CDR1 and CDR2: DFQATT and SNEGSKA (reference sequence). The ends were cut back, 1 base at V and 4 bases at J, with 13 bases in the middle. Written as DNA, the CDR3 is TGCAGTGCTAGAGTTGACGGAACAAATAATGAAAAACTGTTTTTT. Encoded protein: CSARVDGTNNEKLFF.

This chain uses TRBV20-1 with TRBJ1-2; D may be TRBD1 (5 bases). V lost 0 bases to trimming and J lost 3 bases, with 8 bases between them. Germline V gene data show CDR1 as DFQATT and CDR2 as SNEGSKA (reference sequence). The CDR3 contains 13 residues. The CDR3 reads CSARDRVHYGYTF. CDR3 sequence (DNA): TGCAGTGCTAGAGACAGGGTACACTATGGCTACACCTTC.

This clonotype was seen only a few times. The rearrangement links TRBV20-1 to TRBJ2-1; tentative D call: TRBD1 (6 bases). Trimming took off 7 bases at V and 5 bases at J, with 15 bases between the two ends. The germline V gene has CDR1 DFQATT and CDR2 SNEGSKA (reference sequence). The CDR3 length is 13 residues. The CDR3 bases are TGCAGTGAATTGACAGGACTCAACAATGAGCAGTTCTTC. Translation gives CSELTGLNNEQFF.

This clonotype was picked up a small number of times. The V call is TRBV5-1, the J call TRBJ2-1; no firm D call. This CDR3 is built from 14 residues. The germline V gene encodes CDR1 SGHRS and CDR2 YFSETQ. The V end lost 1 base, the J end lost 9 bases, and 14 bases lay between the germline ends. The CDR3 reads CASSLSLEGREQFF. CDR3 bases: TGCGCCAGCAGCTTGTCTCTAGAAGGGCGTGAGCAGTTCTTC.

V usage is TRBV27 and J usage is TRBJ2-7, with D unclear. The CDR3 is made up of 12 amino acids. V dropped 5 bases and J dropped 7 bases, with 12 bases sitting between them. Germline V gene lookup returns CDR1 MNHEY and CDR2 SMNVEV (reference sequence). DNA for the CDR3: TGTGCCAGCAGTAACATGGGCCAAGAGCAGTACTTC. The encoded protein is CASSNMGQEQYF.

This clonotype was seen a few times. CDR3 sequence (DNA): TGCAGTGCTAGAGATGGGGGACTAGCGTTGGATGAGCAGTTCTTC. Translation: CSARDGGLALDEQFF. The chain couples TRBV20-1 to TRBJ2-1; 10 nucleotides align to TRBD2. Trimming took 0 bases from V and 8 from J; bases not matched to a gene: 7. The CDR3 runs to 15 residues. Germline V gene sequence: CDR1 DFQATT, CDR2 SNEGSKA (reference sequence).

The chain has TRBV12-3 or TRBV12-4 and TRBJ2-3; D perhaps matches TRBD2 (6 bases). This CDR3 has 14 amino acids. V was clipped by 8 bases and J by 6 bases, with 18 bases between them. The CDR3 here is CASGGDSRLDTQYF. Here the CDR3 DNA reads TGTGCCAGCGGAGGGGATAGTAGGTTGGATACGCAGTATTTT.

This clonotype was seen ten or more times. The rearrangement links TRBV20-1 to TRBJ2-5; no definite D call. This CDR3 is built from 11 residues. The germline CDR1 and CDR2 sequences are DFQATT and SNEGSKA (reference sequence). Trimming left V 1 base short and J 2 bases short, with 2 bases between. Here the CDR3 DNA reads TGCAGTGCTAGAGGGCAAGAGACCCAGTACTTC. Its protein is CSARGQETQYF.

The gene calls are TRBV27 and TRBJ2-3; D is unresolved. Trimming removed 6 bases from V and 2 bases from J, with 12 bases in between. This CDR3 is built from 14 residues. CDR1 is MNHEY, CDR2 SMNVEV, per germline (reference sequence). In DNA, the CDR3 is TGTGCCAGCAGCGCCAGGAGAACCACAGATACGCAGTATTTT. Its translation: CASSARRTTDTQYF.

This clonotype was recorded once. The J gene is TRBJ2-1, the V gene TRBV6-6; 12 bases map to TRBD1. Germline CDR1 is MNHNY and CDR2 is SVGAGI (reference sequence). The CDR3 covers 19 residues. The trim removed 0 bases at V and 7 bases at J, leaving 13 bases unmatched. The CDR3 DNA follows: TGTGCCAGCAGTTACTCGACCGGGACAGGGGGCCCCATCCAAAATGAGCAGTTCTTC. It specifies CASSYSTGTGGPIQNEQFF.

The chain joins TRBV9 to TRBJ1-6, with 7 bases lining up with TRBD1. Trimming took 4 bases from V and 6 from J; bases not matched to a gene: 7. The CDR3 has 15 residues. In germline, CDR1 is SGDLS, CDR2 YYNGEE. The CDR3 spells CASSTRQGGNSPLHF. In DNA form, the CDR3 reads TGTGCCAGCAGCACCAGACAGGGAGGTAATTCACCCCTCCACTTT. Based on the CDR3 plus reference TRBV9 and TRBJ1-6, the full variable domain is DSGVTQTPKHLITATGQRVTLRCSPRSGDLSVYWYQQSLDQGLQFLIQYYNGEERAKGNILERFSAQQFPDLHSELNLSSLELGDSALYFCASSTRQGGNSPLHFGNGTRLTVT.

The genes are TRBV4-1 and TRBJ2-5; D unclear. The CDR3 has 15 residues. Trimming removed 0 bases from V and 5 bases from J, with 13 bases in between. The germline V gene has CDR1 MGHRA and CDR2 YSYEKL. DNA for the CDR3: TGCGCCAGCAGCCAAGATCCAAGCTTCGGGGAGACCCAGTACTTC. Its translation: CASSQDPSFGETQYF.

V usage is TRBV6-6 and J usage is TRBJ1-2; the match to TRBD1 covers 12 bases. J gave up 8 bases and V 6 bases, and 7 bases lay outside the gene matches. The germline CDR1 and CDR2 sequences are MNHNY and SVGAGI (reference sequence). This CDR3 has 14 residues. CDR3 protein: CASSETGTGGGYTF. The CDR3 region has the DNA TGTGCCAGCAGCGAAACCGGGACAGGGGGCGGCTACACCTTC.

The chain couples TRBV20-1 to TRBJ2-2; D gene unclear. This CDR3 has 13 residues. Germline CDR1 DFQATT, CDR2 SNEGSKA (reference sequence). V shed 0 bases and J shed 1 base, with 3 bases lying between them. DNA of the CDR3: TGCAGTGCTAGAGAGCAGAACACCGGGGAGCTGTTTTTT. Translation: CSAREQNTGELFF.

This clonotype was seen once. The V call is TRBV12-3 or TRBV12-4, the J call TRBJ2-7; D remains ambiguous. V was pared by 2 bases and J by 2 bases, with 13 bases between. The CDR3 runs to 15 residues. Written as DNA, the CDR3 is TGTGCCAGCAGTTTACGGCCGGGTAGGGCCTACGAGCAGTACTTC. Translating gives CASSLRPGRAYEQYF.

The rearrangement links TRBV5-1 to TRBJ2-3; D possibly uses TRBD1 or TRBD2 (5 bases each). V lost 2 bases and J lost 2, with 24 bases in between. Germline CDR1 SGHRS, CDR2 YFSETQ. The length of the CDR3 is 19 residues. Here the CDR3 reads CASSFLSRRTLGDTDTQYF. For the CDR3, the DNA is TGCGCCAGCAGCTTTCTGTCCAGACGGACCCTGGGGGACACAGATACGCAGTATTTT. Complete variable domain (other parts from reference TRBV5-1 and TRBJ2-3): KAGVTQTPRYLIKTRGQQVTLSCSPISGHRSVSWYQQTPGQGLQFLFEYFSETQRNKGNFPGRFSGRQFSNSRSEMNVSTLELGDSALYLCASSFLSRRTLGDTDTQYFGPGTRLTVL.

The sample holds a few counts of this clonotype. The chain is built from TRBV5-1 and TRBJ2-7, with 7 bases lining up with TRBD2. This CDR3 comprises 15 residues. Per the germline V gene, CDR1 is SGHRS and CDR2 is YFSETQ. V was clipped by 4 bases and J by 4 bases; unmatched bases: 11. The CDR3 here is CASSPAGSMGYEQYF. CDR3 DNA: TGCGCCAGCAGCCCAGCGGGGTCCATGGGTTACGAGCAGTACTTC.

The rearrangement uses TRBV5-1 and TRBJ2-5; D is perhaps TRBD1 (6 bases). Germline loops: CDR1 SGHRS, CDR2 YFSETQ. This CDR3 region has 16 residues. Trimming stripped 0 bases from V and 3 bases from J, with 15 bases between. The CDR3 here is CASSLAGTTSKETQYF. DNA of the CDR3: TGCGCCAGCAGCTTGGCCGGGACAACCTCCAAAGAGACCCAGTACTTC.

In its sample, this clonotype was seen a few times. J is TRBJ2-1 and V is TRBV7-2, with D unclear. V lost 1 base to trimming and J lost 9 bases, with 1 base between them. CDR3 length equals 10 residues. Germline V gives CDR1 SGHTA, CDR2 FQGNSA. In nucleotides, the CDR3 is TGTGCCAGCAGCTTAGTTGAGCAGTTCTTC. Its protein is CASSLVEQFF.

The chain couples TRBV10-3 to TRBJ2-7; 7 nucleotides agree with TRBD1. Germline V lookup: CDR1 ENHRY, CDR2 SYGVKD. V gave up 6 bases and J gave up 1 base; unmatched junction bases: 6. CDR3 length: 14 residues. The CDR3 bases are TGTGCCATCAGGGGGGACAGTTTTTCCTACGAGCAGTACTTC. Protein sequence: CAIRGDSFSYEQYF.

The rearrangement joins TRBV25-1 to TRBJ1-1; D possibly corresponds to TRBD1 (6 bases). Trimming removed 5 bases at V and 11 bases at J, with 12 bases between. Germline V gives CDR1 MGHDK, CDR2 SYGVNS. The CDR3 extends over 11 amino acids. In DNA form, the CDR3 reads TGTGCCAGCAGTACCAGGGGTCTGGCTTTCTTT. It codes for CASSTRGLAFF.

The gene calls are TRBV12-3 or TRBV12-4 and TRBJ2-5, with D possibly being TRBD1 (5 bases). The CDR3 has 14 residues. V shed 3 bases and J shed 5 bases, with 13 bases lying between them. CDR3 nucleotide sequence: TGTGCCAGCAGTTTCAGGGCTGGAGTGGAGACCCAGTACTTC. Residues: CASSFRAGVETQYF.

A few counts support this clonotype. V is TRBV4-1 and J is TRBJ2-1, with D uncertain. The J call could be wrong; TRBJ2-7 is a better fit for the DNA end. CDR1 is MGHRA and CDR2 is YSYEKL in the germline V gene. The CDR3 has 18 residues. CDR3 in DNA: TGCGCCAGCAGCCAAGATGATAATTGGCGAAACTCCTACAATGAGCAGTACTTC. Residues: CASSQDDNWRNSYNEQYF.

This chain connects TRBV20-1 to TRBJ2-7; D perhaps matches TRBD2 (6 bases). The J call may be incorrect, as the DNA end agrees better with TRBJ2-5. CDR3 length: 19 residues. Germline values: CDR1 DFQATT, CDR2 SNEGSKA (reference sequence). CDR3 loop: CSARVVVGASVPRGETQYF. The CDR3, as DNA: TGCAGTGCTAGGGTAGTGGTAGGGGCTAGCGTTCCCCGTGGAGAGACCCAGTACTTC.

This chain joins TRBV3-1 and TRBJ2-3; the D is unclear. This CDR3 region has 15 residues. The germline V gene has CDR1 LGHDT and CDR2 YNNKEL (reference sequence). Trimming left V 0 bases short and J 0 bases short, with 7 bases between. As DNA, the CDR3 is TGTGCCAGCAGCCAAGAAGTATATAGCACAGATACGCAGTATTTT. Translated, it gives CASSQEVYSTDTQYF.

The V call is TRBV20-1, the J call TRBJ2-7, with TRBD2 as a possible D gene (6 bases). The length of the CDR3 is 15 residues. Germline CDR1 DFQATT, CDR2 SNEGSKA (reference sequence). V was pared by 1 base and J by 0 bases, with 13 bases between. For the CDR3, the DNA is TGCAGTGCTAGAGGAAGGAGGGAGTTCTCCTACGAGCAGTACTTC. Translated: CSARGRREFSYEQYF.

The J gene is TRBJ1-5, the V gene TRBV2; D is ambiguous. This CDR3 is built from 12 residues. Trimming removed 7 bases from V and 7 bases from J, with 11 bases in between. CDR1 SNHLY and CDR2 FYNNEI come from the germline V gene. This CDR3 reads CASKDTNQPQHF. The CDR3 DNA sequence: TGTGCCAGCAAAGACACAAACCAGCCCCAGCATTTT.

A few counts support this clonotype. V and J are TRBV4-1 and TRBJ2-5; 9 bases fit TRBD1. CDR3 length: 13 amino acids. The junction had 4 bases not matched to a gene; V was cut back by 6 bases and J by 5 bases. CDR1 is MGHRA and CDR2 is YSYEKL in the germline V gene. CDR3 in DNA: TGCGCCAGCAGGGACAGGGGAATGGAGACCCAGTACTTC. Translation gives CASRDRGMETQYF.

The J gene is TRBJ2-7, the V gene TRBV4-1, with D tentatively TRBD1 (5 bases). V lost 4 bases to trimming and J lost 5 bases, with 12 bases between them. This CDR3 contains 13 residues. The germline V gene encodes CDR1 MGHRA and CDR2 YSYEKL. CDR3 DNA: TGCGCCAGCAGCCCACTTGAACAGGACGAGCAGTACTTC. It codes for CASSPLEQDEQYF.

The CDR3 spells CASSRDRGSEAFF. CDR3 nucleotide sequence: TGTGCCAGCAGCCGGGACAGGGGTTCTGAAGCTTTCTTT. This chain connects TRBV12-3 or TRBV12-4 to TRBJ1-1; 10 bases are shared with TRBD1. This CDR3 has 13 residues. V lost 6 bases, J lost 6 bases, and 4 bases stayed unmatched.

The rearrangement joins TRBV6-1 to TRBJ2-1, with a tentative D call TRBD2 (7 bases). This CDR3 contains 14 residues. CDR1 and CDR2 (germline): MNHNS, SASEGT. The V end lost 8 bases, the J end lost 7 bases, and 18 bases lay between the germline ends. The CDR3, as DNA: TGTGCCAGCCGCGCTTGGGGGGGCCTGAATGAGCAGTTCTTC. It is translated as CASRAWGGLNEQFF.